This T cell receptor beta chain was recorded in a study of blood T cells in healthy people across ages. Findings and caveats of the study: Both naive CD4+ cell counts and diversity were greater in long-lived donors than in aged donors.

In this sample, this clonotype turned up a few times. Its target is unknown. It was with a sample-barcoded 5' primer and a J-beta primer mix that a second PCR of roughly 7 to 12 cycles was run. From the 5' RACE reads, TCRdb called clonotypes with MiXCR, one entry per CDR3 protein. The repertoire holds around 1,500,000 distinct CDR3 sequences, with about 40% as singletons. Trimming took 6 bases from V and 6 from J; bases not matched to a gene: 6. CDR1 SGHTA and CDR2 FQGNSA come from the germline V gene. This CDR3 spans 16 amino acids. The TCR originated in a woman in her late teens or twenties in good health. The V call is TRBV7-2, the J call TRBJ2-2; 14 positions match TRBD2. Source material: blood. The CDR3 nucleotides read TGTGCCAGCAGTTTTGGACTAGCGGGAGGTTCCGGGGAGCTGTTTTTT. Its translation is CASSFGLAGGSGELFF.